Following are 25 T cell receptor beta chains from one sample sequenced in a study of blood T cell repertoires in COVID-19. Some clones are missing from TCRdb's copy, which holds only in-frame ones; the method was immunoSEQ multiplex PCR. The sample has approximately 70,000 clones; about 91% are singletons. The specimen was peripheral blood. The receptors derive from a man aged 40-55 years with COVID-19, enrolled during active disease.

The chain employs TRBV19 and TRBJ2-1, with 9 nucleotides matching TRBD2. Germline assignment: CDR1 LNHDA and CDR2 SQIVND (reference sequence). V was pared by 5 bases and J by 2 bases, with 7 bases of the junction left unmatched. CDR3 length: 16 residues. The CDR3, as DNA: TGTGCCAGTAGTCCTATGGGGACTAGCCCCTACAATGAGCAGTTCTTC. Its translation: CASSPMGTSPYNEQFF.

The rearrangement links TRBV10-3 to TRBJ2-2, with D possibly being TRBD1 (6 bases). Germline lookup yields CDR1 ENHRY and CDR2 SYGVKD. V was trimmed by 5 bases and J by 2 bases, leaving 21 bases between them. The CDR3 spans 18 residues. CDR3 nucleotides: TGTGCCATCAGTTCCAGGTTGGACAGCCTACAAAACACCGGGGAGCTGTTTTTT. This gives the protein CAISSRLDSLQNTGELFF.

The rearrangement links TRBV6-5 to TRBJ1-5; D unresolved. This CDR3 contains 13 residues. Trimming pared 8 bases from V and 5 bases from J, leaving 13 bases between. CDR1 and CDR2 from the germline V gene are MNHEY and SVGAGI. CDR3 nucleotide sequence: TGTGCCAGCTATGATCACACCTATCAGCCCCAGCATTTT. This translates into CASYDHTYQPQHF.

The chain uses TRBV5-1 and TRBJ2-5; perhaps TRBD1 as D (6 bases). CDR3 length equals 13 residues. The V gene's germline CDR1 is SGHRS and CDR2 YFSETQ. V was shortened by 7 bases and J by 4 bases, with 14 bases between the two germline ends. The CDR3 DNA follows: TGCGCCAGCGGACACAGGGTCGGAGAGACCCAGTACTTC. This sequence encodes CASGHRVGETQYF.

The chain couples TRBV5-6 to TRBJ2-3, with D possibly matching TRBD1 (5 bases). The germline gives CDR1 SGHDT, CDR2 YYEEEE. V was shortened by 1 base and J by 0 bases, with 12 bases between the two germline ends. This CDR3 region has 16 residues. The CDR3 sequence is CASSLRSGLSTDTQYF. Written as DNA, the CDR3 is TGTGCCAGCAGCTTGAGGTCAGGGTTGAGCACAGATACGCAGTATTTT.

The chain uses TRBV28 and TRBJ2-3; D is possibly TRBD1 (5 bases). The germline gives CDR1 MDHEN, CDR2 SYDVKM. The CDR3 contains 14 residues. V lost 2 bases, J lost 4 bases, and 10 bases lay in between. CDR3 sequence (DNA): TGTGCCAGCAGTTTAGGGCAGGGTGCAGATACGCAGTATTTT. The encoded protein is CASSLGQGADTQYF.

The chain carries TRBV28 and TRBJ2-7, with TRBD2 matching over 9 bases. Germline CDR1 reads MDHEN; CDR2 reads SYDVKM. The trim removed 4 bases at V and 4 bases at J, leaving 5 bases unmatched. The CDR3 is 14 residues long. The CDR3 protein is CASSSPSGVYEQYF. Here the CDR3 DNA reads TGTGCCAGCAGTTCCCCTAGCGGGGTGTACGAGCAGTACTTC. The entire variable domain, with the rest obtained from reference TRBV28 and TRBJ2-7, is as follows: DVKVTQSSRYLVKRTGEKVFLECVQDMDHENMFWYRQDPGLGLRLIYFSYDVKMKEKGDIPEGYSVSREKKERFSLILESASTNQTSMYLCASSSPSGVYEQYFGPGTRLTVT.

The genes are TRBV19 and TRBJ1-5, with 11 bases that match TRBD1. This CDR3 is built from 17 residues. CDR1 and CDR2 (germline): LNHDA, SQIVND (reference sequence). V was clipped by 0 bases and J by 5 bases; unmatched bases: 6. CDR3 DNA sequence: TGTGCCAGTAGTATAGATAGGGACAGGGGGGTGGATCAGCCCCAGCATTTT. Encoded protein: CASSIDRDRGVDQPQHF.

The rearrangement joins TRBV5-1 to TRBJ1-4; D gene uncertain. V was cut by 2 bases and J by 5 bases, with 10 bases left in between. The germline V gene has CDR1 SGHRS and CDR2 YFSETQ. This CDR3 is 14 amino acids long. CDR3 protein: CASSFKNSNEKLFF. DNA of the CDR3: TGCGCCAGCAGCTTCAAGAACTCAAATGAAAAACTGTTTTTT.

The genes are TRBV27 and TRBJ1-5; D is unclear. The germline V gene encodes CDR1 MNHEY and CDR2 SMNVEV (reference sequence). The ends were cut back, 8 bases at V and 6 bases at J, with 8 bases in the middle. The CDR3 covers 11 residues. DNA for the CDR3: TGTGCCAGCGGACTTAGTCAGCCCCAGCATTTT. Translation gives CASGLSQPQHF.

This rearrangement joins TRBV29-1 to TRBJ1-2, with 8 bases that match TRBD1. The CDR3 runs to 14 residues. Germline assignment: CDR1 SQVTM and CDR2 ANQGSEA. Germline trimming cut 0 bases from V and 6 bases from J; bases unmatched to any gene: 6. The CDR3 loop is CSVEDRGRGHGYTF. The CDR3 nucleotides read TGCAGCGTTGAAGATAGGGGCAGGGGGCATGGCTACACCTTC.

There are a few counts of this clone. This chain uses TRBV2 with TRBJ2-3; D might be TRBD2 (6 bases). The V end was cut by 4 bases, the J end by 5 bases, with 10 bases between. The CDR3 loop spans 13 amino acids. CDR1 is SNHLY, CDR2 FYNNEI, per germline. The CDR3 DNA follows: TGTGCCAGCAGTGCGGAGGGGCGAGATACGCAGTATTTT. Translated: CASSAEGRDTQYF.

This chain uses TRBV3-1 (or the pseudogene TRBV3-2) with TRBJ1-4; 7 positions match TRBD1. Germline V gives CDR1 LGHDT, CDR2 YNNKEL (reference sequence). The CDR3 spans 15 residues. The trim removed 3 bases at V and 4 bases at J, leaving 5 bases unmatched. The CDR3 region has the DNA TGTGCCAGCAGCCATCCGGGACAGCTTAATGAAAAACTGTTTTTT. This gives the protein CASSHPGQLNEKLFF.

This chain joins TRBV19 and TRBJ1-1; 11 nucleotides agree with TRBD1. The ends lost 5 bases at V and 4 bases at J; junction bases unmatched: 9. The length of the CDR3 is 16 residues. The germline V gene has CDR1 LNHDA and CDR2 SQIVND (reference sequence). In nucleotides, the CDR3 is TGTGCCAGTAGTTCCCCTGCTGGGACAGGGGGCACTGAAGCTTTCTTT. Residues: CASSSPAGTGGTEAFF.

A few counts support this clone. The chain is built from TRBV19 and TRBJ1-1; D is undetermined. V was trimmed by 5 bases and J by 1 base, leaving 11 bases between them. The CDR3 extends over 14 amino acids. Germline CDR1 and CDR2: LNHDA and SQIVND (reference sequence). The CDR3 reads CASSLGHENTEAFF. DNA for the CDR3: TGTGCCAGTAGTTTGGGCCATGAGAACACTGAAGCTTTCTTT.

This clone was observed a handful of times. The chain is built from TRBV2 and TRBJ1-4; D is unclear. Germline lookup yields CDR1 SNHLY and CDR2 FYNNEI. V lost 7 bases and J 7 bases, leaving 7 bases between the germline ends. There are 11 residues in the CDR3. The CDR3 nucleotides are TGTGCCAGCACGGAGGGTGAAAAACTGTTTTTT. Translating it yields CASTEGEKLFF.

This clone appeared a single time. The V call is TRBV10-3, the J call TRBJ1-1; D might be TRBD1 (6 bases). From germline, CDR1 is ENHRY and CDR2 SYGVKD. The V gene lost 3 bases and the J gene lost 4 bases, with 9 bases spanning the gap. The CDR3 runs 13 residues. The CDR3 bases are TGTGCCATCAGTGACCAGGGGCCCACTGAAGCTTTCTTT. This codes for CAISDQGPTEAFF.

This clone was seen a single time. This rearrangement joins TRBV30 to TRBJ1-6, with 9 bases lining up with TRBD1. The CDR3 length is 17 residues. The trim removed 0 bases at V and 6 bases at J, leaving 9 bases unmatched. Germline V gene data show CDR1 as GTSNPN and CDR2 as SVGIG (reference sequence). The CDR3 region is CAWSVRPGTGRNSPLHF. The CDR3, as DNA: TGTGCCTGGAGTGTAAGGCCCGGGACAGGGCGTAATTCACCCCTCCACTTT.

This clone appeared a few times. This chain connects TRBV5-1 to TRBJ2-2; D perhaps matches TRBD1 (5 bases). The germline CDR1 and CDR2 sequences are SGHRS and YFSETQ. The V and J ends lost 0 bases and 3 bases respectively, with 6 bases between them. The CDR3 sequence is 14 residues long. CDR3 residues: CASSLGQHTGELFF. For the CDR3, the DNA is TGCGCCAGCAGCTTGGGACAGCACACCGGGGAGCTGTTTTTT.

There are a few counts of this clone. The CDR3 nucleotides are TGCAGCGCGATACTGACAGCAACTAATGAAAAACTGTTTTTT. The encoded protein is CSAILTATNEKLFF. This rearrangement joins TRBV29-1 to TRBJ1-4; maybe TRBD1 (5 bases). Trimming removed 7 bases from V and 0 bases from J, with 12 bases in between. Looked up from germline, CDR1 is SQVTM and CDR2 is ANQGSEA. There are 14 residues in the CDR3.

CDR3 coding DNA: TGCGCCAGCAGCTTGGACGGGGACGAGCAGTACTTC. Translation gives CASSLDGDEQYF. V is TRBV5-1 and J is TRBJ2-7; TRBD2 is a possible D gene (5 bases). V was shortened by 0 bases and J by 5 bases, with 6 bases between the two germline ends. Germline values: CDR1 SGHRS, CDR2 YFSETQ. The CDR3 is 12 residues long.

The J gene is TRBJ1-4, the V gene TRBV19; 8 nucleotides align to TRBD1. Germline CDR1 LNHDA, CDR2 SQIVND (reference sequence). The CDR3 spans 16 residues. V trimming: 6 bases; J trimming: 15 bases; junction bases outside the gene matches: 21. The CDR3 reads CASSALTGTGPTGVFF. Here the CDR3 DNA reads TGTGCCAGTAGCGCATTAACCGGGACAGGTCCCACGGGGGTGTTTTTT.

This clone is a singleton in its sample. V is TRBV6-4 and J is TRBJ2-2; TRBD1 agrees at 10 bases. Trimming cost V 6 bases and J 5 bases; bases outside gene matches: 0. Germline assignment: CDR1 MRHNA and CDR2 SNTAGT. The CDR3 runs to 13 residues. The CDR3 here is CASRGQGTGELFF. The CDR3 coding sequence is TGTGCCAGCAGGGGACAGGGGACCGGGGAGCTGTTTTTT.

This chain uses TRBV19 with TRBJ1-3, with TRBD1 as a possible D gene (5 bases). Trimming took off 7 bases at V and 3 bases at J, with 13 bases between the two ends. This CDR3 has 14 residues. The V gene's germline CDR1 is LNHDA and CDR2 SQIVND (reference sequence). This chain's CDR3 is CASIKDIDGNTIYF. The CDR3, as DNA: TGTGCCAGTATAAAGGACATTGATGGAAACACCATATATTTT.

This chain joins TRBV5-4 and TRBJ2-3; 11 bases are a match to TRBD2. The CDR3 contains 17 residues. The J segment lost 3 bases and the V segment lost 6 bases, leaving 12 bases of the junction unmatched. Germline CDR1 is SGHNT and CDR2 is YYREEE (reference sequence). The CDR3 sequence: CASTRITSGGWTDTQYF. CDR3 DNA sequence: TGTGCCAGCACCCGTATTACTAGCGGGGGATGGACAGATACGCAGTATTTT.